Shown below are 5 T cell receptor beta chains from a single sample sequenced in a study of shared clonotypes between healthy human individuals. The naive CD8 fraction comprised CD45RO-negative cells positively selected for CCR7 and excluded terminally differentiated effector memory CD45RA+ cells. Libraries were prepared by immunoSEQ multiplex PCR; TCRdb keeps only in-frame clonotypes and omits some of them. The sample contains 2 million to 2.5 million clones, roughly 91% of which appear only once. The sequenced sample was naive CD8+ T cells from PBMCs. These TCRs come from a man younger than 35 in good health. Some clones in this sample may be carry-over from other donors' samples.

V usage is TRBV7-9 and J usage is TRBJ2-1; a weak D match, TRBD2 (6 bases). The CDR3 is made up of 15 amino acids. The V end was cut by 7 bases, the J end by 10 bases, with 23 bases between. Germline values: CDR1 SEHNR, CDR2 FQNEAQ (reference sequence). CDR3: CASNTRDSLIEEQFF. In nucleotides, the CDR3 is TGTGCCAGCAATACCCGGGACTCCCTGATTGAGGAGCAGTTCTTC.

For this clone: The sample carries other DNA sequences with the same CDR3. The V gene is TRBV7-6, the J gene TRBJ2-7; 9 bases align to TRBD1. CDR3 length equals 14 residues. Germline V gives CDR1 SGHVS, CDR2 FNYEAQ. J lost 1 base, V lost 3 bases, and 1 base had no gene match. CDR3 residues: CASSFGTGSYEQYF. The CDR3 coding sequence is TGTGCCAGCAGCTTTGGGACAGGGTCCTACGAGCAGTACTTC. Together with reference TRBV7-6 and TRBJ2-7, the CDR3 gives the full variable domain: GAGVSQSPRYKVTKRGQDVALRCDPISGHVSLYWYRQALGQGPEFLTYFNYEAQQDKSGLPNDRFSAERPEGSISTLTIQRTEQRDSAMYRCASSFGTGSYEQYFGPGTRLTVT.

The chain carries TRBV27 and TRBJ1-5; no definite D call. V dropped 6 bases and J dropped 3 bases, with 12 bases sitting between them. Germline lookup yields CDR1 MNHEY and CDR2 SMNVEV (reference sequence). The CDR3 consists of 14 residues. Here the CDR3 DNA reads TGTGCCAGCAGGCCGATGGCATTCAATCAGCCCCAGCATTTT. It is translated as CASRPMAFNQPQHF.

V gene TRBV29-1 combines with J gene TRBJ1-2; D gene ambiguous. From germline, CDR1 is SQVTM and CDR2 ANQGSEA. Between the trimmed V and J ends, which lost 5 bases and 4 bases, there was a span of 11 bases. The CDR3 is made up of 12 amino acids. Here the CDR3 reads CSVHYLGYGYTF. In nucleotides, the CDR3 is TGCAGCGTTCACTACCTGGGCTATGGCTACACCTTC.

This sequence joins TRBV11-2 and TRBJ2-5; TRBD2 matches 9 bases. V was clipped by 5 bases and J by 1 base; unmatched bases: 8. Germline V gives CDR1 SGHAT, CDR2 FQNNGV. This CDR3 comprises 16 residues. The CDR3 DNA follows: TGTGCCAGCAGCCCCTCAAGCGGGAGGTCCCAAGAGACCCAGTACTTC. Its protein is CASSPSSGRSQETQYF.